The present entry profiles one T cell receptor beta chain with its context. The method was immunoSEQ multiplex PCR; TCRdb's version includes in-frame clones alone and lacks a portion of them. This sample has about 250,000 clones, with roughly 85% found just once. The sample is drawn from a study of blood T cell repertoires in COVID-19. The V gene end was trimmed by 5 bases and the J gene end by 4 bases; junction bases not matched to a gene: 4. This CDR3 is 13 amino acids long. CDR1 is SGHDN, CDR2 FVKESK, per germline. Assignment of participants to cohorts was predicated upon participant-reported clinical history.

Sequences were obtained from PBMCs or T cells enriched from blood (not recorded which). The receptor was isolated from a woman aged 45-60 years with acute COVID-19. This sequence joins TRBV14 and TRBJ1-2; 7 nucleotides align to TRBD1. The CDR3 region is CASSMTGPYGYTF. CDR3 nucleotide sequence: TGTGCCAGCAGCATGACAGGGCCCTATGGCTACACCTTC.